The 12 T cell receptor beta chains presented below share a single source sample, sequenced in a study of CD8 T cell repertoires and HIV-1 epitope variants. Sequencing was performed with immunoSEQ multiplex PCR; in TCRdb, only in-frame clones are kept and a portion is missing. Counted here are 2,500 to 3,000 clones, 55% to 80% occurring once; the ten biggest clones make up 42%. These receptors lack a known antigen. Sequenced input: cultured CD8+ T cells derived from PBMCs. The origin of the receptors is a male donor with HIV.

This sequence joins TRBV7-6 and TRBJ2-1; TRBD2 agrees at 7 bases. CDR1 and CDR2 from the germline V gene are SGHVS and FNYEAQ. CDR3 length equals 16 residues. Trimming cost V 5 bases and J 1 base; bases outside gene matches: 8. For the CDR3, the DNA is TGTGCCAGCAGCCCTACTCTAGCGGATTCCTACAATGAGCAGTTCTTC. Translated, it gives CASSPTLADSYNEQFF.

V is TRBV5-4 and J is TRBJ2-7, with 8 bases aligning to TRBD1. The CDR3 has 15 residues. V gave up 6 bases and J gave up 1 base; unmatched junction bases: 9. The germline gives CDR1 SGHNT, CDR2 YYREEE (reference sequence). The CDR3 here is CASTSDRENSYEQYF. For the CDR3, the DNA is TGTGCCAGCACCTCGGACAGGGAAAATTCCTACGAGCAGTACTTC.

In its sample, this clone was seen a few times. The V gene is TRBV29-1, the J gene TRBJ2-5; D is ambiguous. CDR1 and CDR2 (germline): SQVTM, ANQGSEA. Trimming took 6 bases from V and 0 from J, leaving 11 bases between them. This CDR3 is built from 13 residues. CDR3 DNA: TGCAGCGTGAGGTCCCCGTACCAAGAGACCCAGTACTTC. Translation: CSVRSPYQETQYF.

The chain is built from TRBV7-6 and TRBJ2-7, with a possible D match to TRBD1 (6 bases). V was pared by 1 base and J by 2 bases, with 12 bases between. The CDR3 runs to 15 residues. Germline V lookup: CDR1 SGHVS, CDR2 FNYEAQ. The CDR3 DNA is TGTGCCAGCAGCTTAGAAGCAGACAGGCCCTACGAGCAGTACTTC. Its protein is CASSLEADRPYEQYF.

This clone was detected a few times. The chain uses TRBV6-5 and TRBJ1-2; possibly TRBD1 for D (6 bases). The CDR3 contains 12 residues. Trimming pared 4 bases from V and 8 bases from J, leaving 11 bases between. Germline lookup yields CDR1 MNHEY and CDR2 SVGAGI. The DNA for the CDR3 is TGTGCCAGCAGTTTTACAGGGCGAGGCTACACCTTC. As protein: CASSFTGRGYTF.

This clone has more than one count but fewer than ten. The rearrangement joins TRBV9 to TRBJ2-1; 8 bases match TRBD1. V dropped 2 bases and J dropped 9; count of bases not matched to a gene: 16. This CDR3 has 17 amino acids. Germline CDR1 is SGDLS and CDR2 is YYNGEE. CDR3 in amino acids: CASSVSPGGPRPPEQFF. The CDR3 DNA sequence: TGTGCCAGCAGCGTCTCCCCAGGGGGCCCTCGGCCACCTGAGCAGTTCTTC.

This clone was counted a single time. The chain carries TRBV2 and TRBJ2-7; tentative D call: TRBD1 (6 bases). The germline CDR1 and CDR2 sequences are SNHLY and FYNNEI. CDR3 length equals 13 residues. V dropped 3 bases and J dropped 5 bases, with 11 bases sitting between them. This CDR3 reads CASSESQGDEQYF. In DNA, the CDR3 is TGTGCCAGCAGTGAGTCACAGGGTGACGAGCAGTACTTC.

The CDR3 sequence: CASSLSNSLYEQYF. As DNA, the CDR3 is TGTGCCAGCAGCTTGTCGAACAGCCTCTACGAGCAGTACTTC. The chain carries TRBV5-5 and TRBJ2-7, with D hard to call. Germline values: CDR1 SGHKS, CDR2 YYEKEE (reference sequence). V shed 1 base and J shed 3 bases, with 11 bases lying between them. This CDR3 is built from 14 residues.

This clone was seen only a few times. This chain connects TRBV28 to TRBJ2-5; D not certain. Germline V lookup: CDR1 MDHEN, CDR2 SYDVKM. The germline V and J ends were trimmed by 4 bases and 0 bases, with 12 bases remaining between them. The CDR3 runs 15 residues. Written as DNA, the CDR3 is TGTGCCAGCAGTTCCGTCGACCGAGACCAAGAGACCCAGTACTTC. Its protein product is CASSSVDRDQETQYF.

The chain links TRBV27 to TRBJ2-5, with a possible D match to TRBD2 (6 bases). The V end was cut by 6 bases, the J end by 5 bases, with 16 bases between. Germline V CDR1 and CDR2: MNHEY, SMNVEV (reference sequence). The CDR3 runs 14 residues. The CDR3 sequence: CASSPTWRVETQYF. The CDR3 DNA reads TGTGCCAGCAGCCCCACGTGGAGGGTTGAGACCCAGTACTTC.

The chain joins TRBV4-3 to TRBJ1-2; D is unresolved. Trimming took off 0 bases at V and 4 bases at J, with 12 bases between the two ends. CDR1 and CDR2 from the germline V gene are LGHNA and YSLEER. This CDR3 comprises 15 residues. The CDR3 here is CASSQDRASTYGYTF. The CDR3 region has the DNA TGCGCCAGCAGCCAAGATCGCGCCAGTACCTATGGCTACACCTTC.

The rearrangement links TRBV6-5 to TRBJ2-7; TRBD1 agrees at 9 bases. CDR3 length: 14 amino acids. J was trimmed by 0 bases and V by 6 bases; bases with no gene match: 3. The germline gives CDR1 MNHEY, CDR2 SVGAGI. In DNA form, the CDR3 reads TGTGCCAGCAGACAGGGGGCTTCCTCCTACGAGCAGTACTTC. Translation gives CASRQGASSYEQYF.